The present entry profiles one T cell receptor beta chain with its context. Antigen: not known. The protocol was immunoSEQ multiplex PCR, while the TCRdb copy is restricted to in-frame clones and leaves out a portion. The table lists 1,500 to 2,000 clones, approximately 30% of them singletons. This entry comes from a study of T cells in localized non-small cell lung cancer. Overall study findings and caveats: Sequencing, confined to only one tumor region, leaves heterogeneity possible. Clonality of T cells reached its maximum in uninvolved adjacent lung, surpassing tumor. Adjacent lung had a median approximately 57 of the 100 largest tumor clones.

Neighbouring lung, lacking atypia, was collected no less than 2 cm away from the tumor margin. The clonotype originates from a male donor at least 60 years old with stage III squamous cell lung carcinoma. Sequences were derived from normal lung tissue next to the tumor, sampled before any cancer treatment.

For the CDR3, the DNA is TGTGCCAGCAGGGAGACTAGCGCAGATACGCAGTATTTT. This codes for CASRETSADTQYF. The chain employs TRBV6-8 and TRBJ2-3; 8 bases align to TRBD2. Germline loops: CDR1 MNHGY, CDR2 SAAAGT. The CDR3 contains 13 residues. V lost 6 bases, J lost 4 bases, and 3 bases stayed unmatched.